These 9 T cell receptor beta chains were sequenced from one sample in a study of T cell repertoires in cytomegalovirus infection. TCRdb independently ran MiXCR on the reads; one entry per CDR3 protein. The sample holds about 310,000 distinct CDR3 sequences, about 8.8% seen once. Sequences were obtained from PBMCs. The receptors originated from a human donor in good health (CMV status not recorded). Some clones in this sample may be carry-over from other donors' samples.

The genes are TRBV9 and TRBJ1-2; the D gene is possibly TRBD1 (5 bases). V was pared by 0 bases and J by 3 bases, with 33 bases between. The germline CDR1 and CDR2 sequences are SGDLS and YYNGEE. This CDR3 is built from 22 residues. The CDR3 coding sequence is TGTGCCAGCAGCGTAGCTCCCCTGGCTTCGACGGGCGGCAGGGCAAGGGACTATGGCTACACCTTC. Residues: CASSVAPLASTGGRARDYGYTF.

This clonotype was seen at least ten times. The chain joins TRBV29-1 to TRBJ1-1; D unresolved. With 6 bases removed from V and 0 bases from J, the gap between germline ends came to 8 bases. Germline CDR1 is SQVTM and CDR2 is ANQGSEA. CDR3 size: 12 residues. The CDR3 DNA reads TGCAGCGTAGTAGCTTTGAACACTGAAGCTTTCTTT. The encoded protein is CSVVALNTEAFF.

In its sample, this clonotype was seen many times. The J gene is TRBJ2-7, the V gene TRBV20-1; D remains unclear. The CDR3 totals 13 residues. Germline CDR1 DFQATT, CDR2 SNEGSKA (reference sequence). Trimming left V 0 bases short and J 3 bases short, with 9 bases between. CDR3 residues: CSARDPLLYEQYF. Here the CDR3 DNA reads TGCAGTGCTAGAGACCCTCTCCTCTACGAGCAGTACTTC.

Only a few counts were recorded for this clonotype. This chain uses TRBV5-1 with TRBJ2-1, with no clear D. Per germline, CDR1 SGHRS and CDR2 YFSETQ. The CDR3 has 15 amino acids. V lost 0 bases and J 5 bases, leaving 12 bases between the germline ends. The CDR3 coding sequence is TGCGCCAGCAGCTTGGCTGGTCTCCCCAACAATGAGCAGTTCTTC. Amino acid sequence: CASSLAGLPNNEQFF.

This clonotype was counted ten times or more. The gene calls are TRBV7-2 and TRBJ1-1; perhaps TRBD1 as D (5 bases). Trimming removed 2 bases at V and 5 bases at J, with 15 bases between. The CDR3 contains 15 residues. Germline CDR1 and CDR2: SGHTA and FQGNSA. CDR3 bases: TGTGCCAGCAGCTTATCTAGGGGTCCTGGAACTGAAGCTTTCTTT. Amino acids: CASSLSRGPGTEAFF.

This clonotype has ten or more counts. This chain connects TRBV20-1 to TRBJ1-2; D is unclear. The V gene's germline CDR1 is DFQATT and CDR2 SNEGSKA (reference sequence). The CDR3 loop spans 10 amino acids. V dropped 6 bases and J dropped 3 bases, with 5 bases sitting between them. CDR3 nucleotides: TGCAGTGCCCGGGACTATGGCTACACCTTC. This translates into CSARDYGYTF.

This clonotype was counted a few times. This chain connects TRBV6-5 to TRBJ2-2; the D gene is possibly TRBD2 (5 bases). The V and J ends lost 6 bases and 7 bases respectively, with 18 bases between them. The CDR3 is 15 amino acids. The germline V gene has CDR1 MNHEY and CDR2 SVGAGI. As DNA, the CDR3 is TGTGCCAGCAGCCGAGCGGAGGTCCCATACGGGGAGCTGTTTTTT. Encoded protein: CASSRAEVPYGELFF.

This clonotype was observed a few times. The chain joins TRBV18 to TRBJ2-1; tentative D call: TRBD2 (6 bases). This CDR3 is built from 15 residues. V shed 6 bases and J shed 4 bases, with 16 bases lying between them. From germline, CDR1 is KGHSH and CDR2 LQKENI. The DNA for the CDR3 is TGTGCCAGCTCCGCGGGACGGGGGAGATACAATGAGCAGTTCTTC. Protein: CASSAGRGRYNEQFF. Together with reference TRBV18 and TRBJ2-1, the CDR3 gives the full variable domain: NAGVMQNPRHLVRRRGQEARLRCSPMKGHSHVYWYRQLPEEGLKFMVYLQKENIIDESGMPKERFSAEFPKEGPSILRIQQVVRGDSAAYFCASSAGRGRYNEQFFGPGTRLTVL.

This clonotype has at least ten counts. This chain joins TRBV7-9 and TRBJ1-1; D is unclear. Per germline, CDR1 SEHNR and CDR2 FQNEAQ (reference sequence). This CDR3 is built from 15 residues. Trimming cost V 3 bases and J 0 bases, with 11 bases left between them. This chain's CDR3 is CASSFGGVMNTEAFF. The CDR3 bases are TGTGCCAGCAGCTTTGGAGGAGTCATGAACACTGAAGCTTTCTTT.